The rows below give T cell receptor beta chains drawn from one sample of a study of cytomegalovirus exposure and HLA in healthy donors. Some clones are missing from TCRdb's copy, which holds only in-frame ones; the method was immunoSEQ multiplex PCR. The data contain 150,000 to 200,000 clones, around 78% of them singletons. Sequenced sample: PBMCs. All receptors come from a woman aged 40 to 55 in good health and CMV-seronegative. CDR3s include the opening cysteine and the closing phenylalanine or tryptophan. Each record gives: D gene, clone size, V gene, J gene, CDR3 protein, CDR3 DNA. D genes are given only for firm matches. The size of a clone is reported for some rows only, either as once, few or many, or as a class for expanded clones.

>NA|once|TRBV28|TRBJ1-4
CASRGGGIGEKLFF
TGTGCCAGCAGGGGCGGGGGCATAGGAGAAAAACTGTTTTTT
>TRBD1|NA|TRBV6-1|TRBJ1-5
CASKRTGVLPQHF
TGTGCCAGCAAAAGGACAGGGGTTTTGCCCCAGCATTTT
>TRBD1|NA|TRBV11-2|TRBJ2-1
CASSPGGNEQFF
TGTGCCAGCAGTCCAGGGGGCAATGAGCAGTTCTTC
>TRBD1|NA|TRBV18|TRBJ1-1
CASSPRTGDRNTEAFF
TGTGCCAGCTCACCACGGACAGGGGATAGGAACACTGAAGCTTTCTTT
>NA|NA|TRBV5-1|TRBJ2-3
CASSLPTGTYTDTQYF
TGCGCCAGCAGCTTACCCACCGGGACTTACACAGATACGCAGTATTTT
>NA|NA|TRBV6-6|TRBJ1-5
CASSQQGGNQPQHF
TGTGCCAGCAGTCAACAGGGTGGCAATCAGCCCCAGCATTTT
>TRBD1|NA|TRBV5-1|TRBJ2-7
CASSFNPTGTGSYEQYF
TGCGCCAGCAGCTTTAATCCAACCGGGACAGGGTCCTACGAGCAGTACTTC
>NA|NA|TRBV5-6|TRBJ2-7
CASSGAGRTYEQYF
TGTGCCAGCAGCGGGGCCGGACGGACCTACGAGCAGTACTTC
>NA|NA|TRBV9|TRBJ2-1
CASSAREYNEQFF
TGTGCCAGCAGCGCCCGGGAGTACAATGAGCAGTTCTTC
>NA|NA|TRBV19|TRBJ1-4
CASSIGQTALATNEKLFF
TGTGCCAGTAGTATCGGTCAAACAGCCCTTGCAACTAATGAAAAACTGTTTTTT